This T cell receptor (beta chain) was documented in a study of blood T cell repertoires in COVID-19. Study as a whole: The United States, Italy and Spain supplied acute and convalescent COVID-19 samples. PBMCs, B-cell-depleted T cells, or T cells were the source of the cDNA or gDNA that made up the material.

Measured with immunoSEQ multiplex PCR; TCRdb has only the in-frame clones, and not every one. The table includes 64,000 or so clones, 78% detected once. V was pared by 4 bases and J by 4 bases, with 7 bases of the junction left unmatched. The germline V gene has CDR1 SGHRS and CDR2 YFSETQ. The CDR3 spans 14 residues. This sequence was found in an elderly man with acute or convalescent COVID-19. The chain has TRBV5-1 and TRBJ2-7; 8 nucleotides align to TRBD2. Sequenced sample: peripheral blood. This chain's CDR3 is CASSPTSGGYEQYF. DNA for the CDR3: TGCGCCAGCAGCCCCACTAGCGGAGGATACGAGCAGTACTTC.